Presented here are 4 T cell receptor beta chains from one specimen sequenced in a study of cytomegalovirus exposure and HLA in healthy donors. PCR was performed using 60 Vbeta and 13 Jbeta primers. Sequencing was performed with immunoSEQ multiplex PCR; in TCRdb, only in-frame clones are kept and a portion is missing. In the table there are 200,000 to 250,000 clones, 80% to 85% of which are singletons. The sequenced material came from PBMCs. Receptors originate from a boy aged 2 to 9 in good health and CMV-seronegative.

The V call is TRBV5-1, the J call TRBJ2-3, with D possibly being TRBD1 (5 bases). V was pared by 0 bases and J by 7 bases, with 12 bases between. Germline loops: CDR1 SGHRS, CDR2 YFSETQ. This CDR3 region has 14 residues. Here the CDR3 DNA reads TGCGCCAGCAGCTTGGCGCAGGGAAGAAATACGCAGTATTTT. Its translation is CASSLAQGRNTQYF.

V is TRBV6-1 and J is TRBJ2-7; TRBD1 aligns across 8 bases. The V segment lost 7 bases and the J segment 1 base; nucleotides outside the gene matches: 6. The CDR3 covers 14 residues. CDR1 and CDR2 (germline): MNHNS, SASEGT. The CDR3 loop is CASITGTGSYEQYF. The CDR3, as DNA: TGTGCCAGCATCACCGGGACAGGATCCTACGAGCAGTACTTC.

Details on this clone: The CDR3 carries no conserved terminal phenylalanine or tryptophan, so it likely arises from a read error. No DNA is shown, since the ends of the CDR3 on it are uncertain; the CDR3 is the one TCRdb lists. This rearrangement joins TRBV27 to TRBJ1-1. Germline-derived CDR1 and CDR2 are MNHEY and SMNVEV (reference sequence). The CDR3 is made up of 9 amino acids, end residues included. This CDR3 reads CASSLELKR.

The chain employs TRBV27 and TRBJ1-6; 9 bases align to TRBD1. This CDR3 contains 14 residues. J gave up 8 bases and V 6 bases, and 5 bases lay outside the gene matches. Germline CDR1 and CDR2: MNHEY and SMNVEV (reference sequence). CDR3: CASSRQGVDSPLHF. The DNA for the CDR3 is TGTGCCAGCAGCAGACAGGGGGTCGATTCACCCCTCCACTTT.